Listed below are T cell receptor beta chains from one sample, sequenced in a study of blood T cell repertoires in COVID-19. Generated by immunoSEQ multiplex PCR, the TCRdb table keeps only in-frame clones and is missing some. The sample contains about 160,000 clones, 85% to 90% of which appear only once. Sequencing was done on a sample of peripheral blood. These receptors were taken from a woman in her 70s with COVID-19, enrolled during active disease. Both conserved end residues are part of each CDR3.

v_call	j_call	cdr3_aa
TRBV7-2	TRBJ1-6	CASSARGQNNSPLHF
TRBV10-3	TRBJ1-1	CAISVREDTEAFF
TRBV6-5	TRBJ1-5	CASGQTNQPQHF
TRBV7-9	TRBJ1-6	CASSLTGGGNSPLHF
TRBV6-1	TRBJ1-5	CASSEAGLSNQPQHF
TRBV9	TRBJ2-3	CASPSKGTAGADTQYF
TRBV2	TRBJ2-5	CASNRQGAETQYF
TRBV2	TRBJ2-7	CASGASNGIEYF
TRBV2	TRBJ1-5	CASSRQGEGNQPQHF
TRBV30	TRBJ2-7	CAWSRGHYEQYF
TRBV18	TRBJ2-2	CASSQAGANTGELFF
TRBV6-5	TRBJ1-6	CASNPDRDNSPLHF
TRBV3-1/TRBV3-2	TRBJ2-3	CASSQEAGASTDTQYF
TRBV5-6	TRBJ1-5	CASSLGPGQVPQHF
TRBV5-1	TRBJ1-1	CASSLSGTGNTEAFF
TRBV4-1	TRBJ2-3	CASSQEWARGDTQYF
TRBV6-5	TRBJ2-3	CASSPGVHTDTQYF
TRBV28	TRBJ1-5	CASSLSGPGYQPQHF
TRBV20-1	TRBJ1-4	CSASGNLATNEKLFF
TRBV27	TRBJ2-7	CASSLPPGEQYF
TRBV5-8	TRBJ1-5	CASSLGRENQPQHF
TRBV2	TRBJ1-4	CASRPGTAPTNEKLFF
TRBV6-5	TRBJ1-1	CASTFGGTGNTEAFF
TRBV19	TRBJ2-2	CASRNEGELFF
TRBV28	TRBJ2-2	CASSLWGQGANTGELFF
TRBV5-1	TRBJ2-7	CASSGTSGEQYF
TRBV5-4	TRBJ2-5	CASSLAGASETQYF
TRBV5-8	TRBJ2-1	CASIRGQGRFNEQFF
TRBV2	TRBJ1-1	CASSPGQGADTEAFF
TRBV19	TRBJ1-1	CASSMTGAGTEAFF
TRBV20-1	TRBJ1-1	CSASKGAGTEAFF
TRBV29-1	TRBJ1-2	CSVSGTGSRVYGYTF
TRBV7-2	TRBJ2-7	CASRGAGEQYF
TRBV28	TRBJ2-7	CASSSPGQARYEQYF
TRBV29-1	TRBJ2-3	CSVGGTSGDAASTDTQYF
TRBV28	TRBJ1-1	CASSSYHPGQGGTEAFF